One sample yielded the 24 T cell receptor beta chains listed below, sequenced in a study of T cell responses to AZD1222 COVID-19 vaccine. Clones were read by immunoSEQ multiplex PCR, and TCRdb kept only the in-frame ones, dropping some. The profile covers around 190,000 clones, with about 91% appearing a single time and roughly 12% taken by the ten largest. The input for sequencing was peripheral blood, taken 28 days after the second AZD1222 dose. The receptors shown here come from an adult who received the AZD1222 COVID-19 vaccine.

The J gene is TRBJ2-5, the V gene TRBV18, with D possibly being TRBD2 (5 bases). Trimming pared 3 bases from V and 8 bases from J, leaving 19 bases between. CDR1 is KGHSH and CDR2 is LQKENI in the germline V gene. CDR3 length: 15 amino acids. CDR3 coding DNA: TGTGCCAGCTCACCCCAACTAGGCCCCTCAATTACCCAGTACTTC. This gives the protein CASSPQLGPSITQYF.

The chain links TRBV7-2 to TRBJ1-3; unclear D gene. CDR3 length: 15 residues. CDR1 and CDR2 from the germline V gene are SGHTA and FQGNSA. Trimming left V 5 bases short and J 2 bases short, with 13 bases between. CDR3 in DNA: TGTGCCAGCAGCCTCGGAAGGGCAGCTGGAAACACCATATATTTT. Translated: CASSLGRAAGNTIYF.

The chain uses TRBV9 and TRBJ1-4; the D gene is possibly TRBD1 (6 bases). Germline CDR1 reads SGDLS; CDR2 reads YYNGEE. V was pared by 1 base and J by 5 bases, with 9 bases between. There are 14 residues in the CDR3. The CDR3 coding sequence is TGTGCCAGCAGCGTAAGCGGGGGCAATGAAAAACTGTTTTTT. It encodes CASSVSGGNEKLFF.

The gene calls are TRBV5-1 and TRBJ2-7, with D possibly TRBD2 on 6 matching bases. The V end was cut by 4 bases, the J end by 0 bases, with 14 bases between. CDR3 length equals 15 residues. Germline lookup yields CDR1 SGHRS and CDR2 YFSETQ. CDR3 nucleotide sequence: TGCGCCAGCAGCGTGAGGGGAGGTAGCTCCTACGAGCAGTACTTC. It codes for CASSVRGGSSYEQYF.

V gene TRBV9 combines with J gene TRBJ2-1; D could derive from TRBD1 or TRBD2 (7 bases each). Germline CDR1 is SGDLS and CDR2 is YYNGEE. With 2 bases removed from V and 5 bases from J, the gap between germline ends came to 17 bases. The CDR3 extends over 16 amino acids. CDR3 residues: CASSVAAGQLNNEQFF. The CDR3, as DNA: TGTGCCAGCAGCGTCGCAGCGGGACAGCTAAACAATGAGCAGTTCTTC.

The V gene is TRBV24-1, the J gene TRBJ2-3; tentatively, D is TRBD1 (6 bases). Trimming removed 4 bases at V and 4 bases at J, with 20 bases between. The CDR3 has 17 residues. The germline V gene encodes CDR1 KGHDR and CDR2 SFDVKD. The CDR3 region has the DNA TGTGCCACCAGTGACCCCGGCGATACAGGGACGCCAGATACGCAGTATTTT. This gives the protein CATSDPGDTGTPDTQYF.

The chain couples TRBV14 to TRBJ2-1; D perhaps matches TRBD1 (6 bases). Per the germline V gene, CDR1 is SGHDN and CDR2 is FVKESK. This CDR3 has 14 amino acids. Trimming removed 1 base at V and 6 bases at J, with 10 bases between. CDR3 nucleotide sequence: TGTGCCAGCAGCCAAGCGAACAGGGCCAATGAGCAGTTCTTC. Translated: CASSQANRANEQFF. Drawing the rest from reference TRBV14 and TRBJ2-1, the complete variable domain is EAGVTQFPSHSVIEKGQTVTLRCDPISGHDNLYWYRRVMGKEIKFLLHFVKESKQDESGMPNNRFLAERTGGTYSTLKVQPAELEDSGVYFCASSQANRANEQFFGPGTRLTVL.

This chain uses TRBV3-1 (or the pseudogene TRBV3-2) with TRBJ2-3; D possibly corresponds to TRBD2 (5 bases). Trimming took 2 bases from V and 4 from J, leaving 10 bases between them. The CDR3 extends over 14 amino acids. Germline CDR1 reads LGHDT; CDR2 reads YNNKEL (reference sequence). The CDR3 DNA reads as TGTGCCAGCAGCCAAACTCCGGGGTCAGATACGCAGTATTTT. Translated: CASSQTPGSDTQYF.

This chain links TRBV7-9 with TRBJ2-5; tentatively, D is TRBD2 (5 bases). Germline assignment: CDR1 SEHNR and CDR2 FQNEAQ (reference sequence). There are 13 residues in the CDR3. Trimming stripped 5 bases from V and 2 bases from J, with 9 bases between. CDR3 coding DNA: TGTGCCAGCAGCCCCCCGGGACAAGAGACCCAGTACTTC. Translation: CASSPPGQETQYF.

This chain uses TRBV19 with TRBJ1-5; D is undetermined. Between the trimmed V and J ends, which lost 3 bases and 5 bases, there was a span of 5 bases. Germline V CDR1 and CDR2: LNHDA, SQIVND (reference sequence). The CDR3 sequence is 12 residues long. The DNA for the CDR3 is TGTGCCAGTAGTATGCTTGATCAGCCCCAGCATTTT. Translating gives CASSMLDQPQHF.

This clone was counted between two and nine times. J is TRBJ2-2 and V is TRBV5-1; 7 nucleotides match TRBD2. CDR3 length: 15 amino acids. CDR1 and CDR2 (germline): SGHRS, YFSETQ. Trimming took 0 bases from V and 2 from J; bases not matched to a gene: 1. The CDR3 coding sequence is TGCGCCAGCAGCTTGGCGGGAGGAAACACCGGGGAGCTGTTTTTT. Amino acids: CASSLAGGNTGELFF.

The CDR3 reads CASSVGLYNEQFF. As DNA, the CDR3 is TGCGCCAGCAGCGTGGGACTTTACAATGAGCAGTTCTTC. The chain uses TRBV5-1 and TRBJ2-1; TRBD2 might be the D (6 bases). Germline-derived CDR1 and CDR2 are SGHRS and YFSETQ. V lost 4 bases and J lost 4, with 9 bases in between. This CDR3 is 13 amino acids long. The variable domain in full, completed from reference TRBV5-1 and TRBJ2-1, reads KAGVTQTPRYLIKTRGQQVTLSCSPISGHRSVSWYQQTPGQGLQFLFEYFSETQRNKGNFPGRFSGRQFSNSRSEMNVSTLELGDSALYLCASSVGLYNEQFFGPGTRLTVL.

The gene calls are TRBV9 and TRBJ2-1; D unresolved. V shed 3 bases and J shed 4 bases, with 11 bases lying between them. Germline lookup yields CDR1 SGDLS and CDR2 YYNGEE. The CDR3 is made up of 14 amino acids. CDR3 DNA: TGTGCCAGCAGCGGGACCGAAGGTTACAATGAGCAGTTCTTC. It is translated as CASSGTEGYNEQFF.

The chain carries TRBV7-2 and TRBJ2-3, with 10 nucleotides matching TRBD2. Trimming took 4 bases from V and 2 from J; bases not matched to a gene: 6. In germline, CDR1 is SGHTA, CDR2 FQGNSA. The CDR3 extends over 16 amino acids. The CDR3 DNA is TGTGCCAGCAGCTATCAACTAGCGGGGTACACAGATACGCAGTATTTT. It specifies CASSYQLAGYTDTQYF.

V is TRBV2 and J is TRBJ2-1; possible D gene TRBD2, 6 bases. Trimming shortened V by 3 bases and J by 2 bases, and 8 bases separated the two germline ends. CDR3 length: 14 residues. Germline V gives CDR1 SNHLY, CDR2 FYNNEI. The CDR3 is CASSETRAYNEQFF. For the CDR3, the DNA is TGTGCCAGCAGTGAGACTAGAGCCTACAATGAGCAGTTCTTC.

The chain joins TRBV15 to TRBJ2-7; D not certain. Trimming removed 0 bases from V and 2 bases from J, with 5 bases in between. Per the germline V gene, CDR1 is LNHNV and CDR2 is YYDKDF (reference sequence). This CDR3 contains 13 residues. The CDR3, as DNA: TGTGCCACCAGCAGAGATAGGCCCTACGAGCAGTACTTC. This encodes CATSRDRPYEQYF.

The rearrangement uses TRBV7-3 and TRBJ1-6; D ambiguous. Trimming shortened V by 2 bases and J by 3 bases, and 8 bases separated the two germline ends. From germline, CDR1 is SGHTA and CDR2 FQGTGA. The CDR3 extends over 15 amino acids. This CDR3 is CASSLSRDYNSPLHF. Written as DNA, the CDR3 is TGTGCCAGCAGCTTATCGAGAGACTATAATTCACCCCTCCACTTT.

The V gene is TRBV30, the J gene TRBJ1-2; D ambiguous. The CDR3 extends over 11 amino acids. The V gene's germline CDR1 is GTSNPN and CDR2 SVGIG (reference sequence). V was trimmed by 5 bases and J by 4 bases, leaving 8 bases between them. Here the CDR3 DNA reads TGTGCCTGGGGAAAGATCTATGGCTACACCTTC. Its translation is CAWGKIYGYTF.

The V call is TRBV10-3, the J call TRBJ1-2, with 12 positions matching TRBD1. J gave up 4 bases and V 7 bases, and 1 base lay outside the gene matches. CDR3 size: 13 residues. CDR1 is ENHRY and CDR2 is SYGVKD in the germline V gene. This chain's CDR3 is CAIMGQGAYGYTF. CDR3 in DNA: TGTGCCATCATGGGACAGGGGGCCTATGGCTACACCTTC.

The genes are TRBV12-3 or TRBV12-4 and TRBJ1-5, with D unresolved. Trimming stripped 5 bases from V and 1 base from J, with 3 bases between. The CDR3 contains 12 residues. The CDR3 DNA sequence: TGTGCCAGCAGTGTGAGCAATCAGCCCCAGCATTTT. Amino acids: CASSVSNQPQHF.

The CDR3 DNA follows: TGTGCCAGCAGCGTGACTAGCGGGGGGGTGGCAGATACGCAGTATTTT. It encodes CASSVTSGGVADTQYF. The chain carries TRBV9 and TRBJ2-3; 14 positions agree with TRBD2. CDR1 and CDR2 from the germline V gene are SGDLS and YYNGEE. Unmatched junction bases numbered 3, after V lost 2 bases and J lost 4 bases. The CDR3 contains 16 residues.

This chain joins TRBV7-3 and TRBJ2-1; tentatively, D is TRBD1 (6 bases). V was trimmed by 5 bases and J by 4 bases, leaving 15 bases between them. The CDR3 runs 15 residues. Germline V gene sequence: CDR1 SGHTA, CDR2 FQGTGA. Here the CDR3 reads CASSNTGFPYNEQFF. CDR3 nucleotide sequence: TGTGCCAGCAGCAACACAGGGTTCCCTTACAATGAGCAGTTCTTC.

The chain links TRBV2 to TRBJ2-7; TRBD2 matches 8 bases. The germline gives CDR1 SNHLY, CDR2 FYNNEI. The CDR3 totals 15 residues. V was pared by 5 bases and J by 5 bases, with 11 bases of the junction left unmatched. CDR3 nucleotides: TGTGCCAGCAGTCAGAAGGGACTAGGGCGCCACGAGCAGTACTTC. It specifies CASSQKGLGRHEQYF.

The rearrangement joins TRBV30 to TRBJ1-3; 7 bases are a match to TRBD1. The CDR3 is 16 residues long. After removal of 0 bases from V and 4 bases from J, the junction contained 9 bases not matched to a gene. Germline V lookup: CDR1 GTSNPN, CDR2 SVGIG (reference sequence). CDR3 coding DNA: TGTGCCTGGAGTGTCCTCCACAGGGGATCGGGAAACACCATATATTTT. As protein: CAWSVLHRGSGNTIYF.